This is a list of T cell receptor beta chains from one sample in a study of follicular helper T cells after annual influenza vaccination. Produced via immunoSEQ multiplex PCR; TCRdb's table is partial and in-frame only. Seen here are roughly 7,000 clones, around four fifths observed once, and the top ten hold less than 2%. The sequenced sample was CXCR5+ CD38- circulating T follicular helper cells from blood, obtained 7 days after influenza vaccination. These receptors all come from an adult who received the influenza vaccine. Both conserved end residues are part of each CDR3. The order of the fields is J gene, clone size, V gene, D gene, CDR3 protein, CDR3 DNA. A D gene is named only where the DNA matches it firmly. Some rows mark clone size as missing; the rest say once, few, many or name a class of expanded clone.

>TRBJ2-1|once|TRBV5-1|NA
CASSSQNLMNEQFF
TGCGCCAGCAGCTCCCAGAATCTGATGAATGAGCAGTTCTTC
>TRBJ2-7|few|TRBV14|TRBD2
CASSPRDYSYEQYF
TGTGCCAGCAGCCCGAGGGACTACTCCTACGAGCAGTACTTC
>TRBJ1-2|NA|TRBV6-6|NA
CASSYQLGYGYTF
TGTGCCAGCAGTTACCAACTGGGCTATGGCTACACCTTC
>TRBJ2-7|NA|TRBV28|TRBD2
CASSLRGLGYEQYF
TGTGCCAGCAGTTTACGGGGACTAGGCTACGAGCAGTACTTC
>TRBJ1-5|NA|TRBV6-6|NA
CASIGDKARNQPQHF
TGTGCCAGCATAGGGGATAAAGCTCGGAATCAGCCCCAGCATTTT
>TRBJ2-3|NA|TRBV28|TRBD2
CASSSVGTSNPDTQYF
TGTGCCAGCAGTTCCGTCGGGACTAGCAATCCAGATACGCAGTATTTT
>TRBJ2-7|NA|TRBV7-2|NA
CASSLSGVASYEQYF
TGTGCCAGCAGCTTATCCGGGGTTGCCAGCTACGAGCAGTACTTC
>TRBJ2-2|NA|TRBV29-1|NA
CSVRTRNTGELFF
TGCAGCGTGAGGACCCGGAACACCGGGGAGCTGTTTTTT
>TRBJ2-7|NA|TRBV4-1|TRBD1
CASSQEQGAYEQYF
TGCGCCAGCAGCCAAGAACAGGGGGCCTACGAGCAGTACTTC
>TRBJ2-3|NA|TRBV28|NA
CASSLLGGTDTQYF
TGTGCCAGCAGTTTACTGGGAGGCACAGATACGCAGTATTTT
>TRBJ2-1|once|TRBV2|NA
CASSWAGYLFF
TGTGCCAGCAGTTGGGCAGGGTATCTATTCTTC
>TRBJ2-3|NA|TRBV6-1|TRBD2
CATLYGGRGTDTQYF
TGTGCCACACTTTACGGCGGGAGGGGCACAGATACGCAGTATTTT
>TRBJ2-3|NA|TRBV5-1|TRBD2
CASSPGLAESTDTQYF
TGCGCCAGCAGCCCAGGACTAGCGGAGAGCACAGATACGCAGTATTTT
>TRBJ1-1|few|TRBV5-4|TRBD1
CASSRGTGKMMAFF
TGTGCCAGCAGCCGCGGGACAGGGAAAATGATGGCTTTCTTT
>TRBJ2-7|NA|TRBV6-1|NA
CASSAAVRGEQYF
TGTGCCAGCAGTGCCGCTGTAAGGGGCGAGCAGTACTTC
>TRBJ1-5|NA|TRBV2|TRBD1
CASSDRQGRQPQHF
TGTGCCAGCAGTGACAGACAGGGCCGTCAGCCCCAGCATTTT
>TRBJ1-2|NA|TRBV5-4|NA
CASSLEQASYGYTF
TGTGCCAGCAGCTTGGAACAGGCGAGCTATGGCTACACCTTC
>TRBJ1-2|NA|TRBV2|NA
CASRFMAGSFPEGYTF
TGTGCCAGCCGGTTTATGGCAGGATCCTTCCCTGAGGGCTACACCTTC